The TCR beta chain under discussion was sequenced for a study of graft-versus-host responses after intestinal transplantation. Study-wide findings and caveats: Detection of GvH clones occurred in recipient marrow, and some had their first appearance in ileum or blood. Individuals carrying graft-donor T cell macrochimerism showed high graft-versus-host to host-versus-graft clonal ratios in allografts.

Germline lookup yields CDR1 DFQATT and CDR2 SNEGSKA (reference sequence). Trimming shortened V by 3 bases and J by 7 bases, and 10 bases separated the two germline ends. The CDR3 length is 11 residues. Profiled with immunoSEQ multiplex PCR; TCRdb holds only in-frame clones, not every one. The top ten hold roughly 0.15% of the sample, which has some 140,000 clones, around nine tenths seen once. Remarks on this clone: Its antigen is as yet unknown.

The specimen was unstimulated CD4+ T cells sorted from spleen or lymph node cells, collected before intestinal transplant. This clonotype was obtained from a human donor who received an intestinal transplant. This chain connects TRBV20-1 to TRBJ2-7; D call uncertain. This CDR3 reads CSASPDREQYF. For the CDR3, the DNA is TGCAGTGCTAGTCCAGATCGGGAGCAGTACTTC.